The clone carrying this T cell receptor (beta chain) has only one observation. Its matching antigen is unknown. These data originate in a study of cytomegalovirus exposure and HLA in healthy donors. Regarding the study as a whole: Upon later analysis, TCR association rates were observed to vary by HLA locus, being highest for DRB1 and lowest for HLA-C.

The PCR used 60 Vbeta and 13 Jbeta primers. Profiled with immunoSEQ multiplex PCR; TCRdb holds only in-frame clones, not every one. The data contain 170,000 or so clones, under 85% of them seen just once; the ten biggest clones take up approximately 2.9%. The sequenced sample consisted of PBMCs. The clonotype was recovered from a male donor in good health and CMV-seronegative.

CDR3 sequence (DNA): TGTGCCAGCAGCTTAGGACAGGGGAATGAGCAGTTCTTC. It is translated as CASSLGQGNEQFF. The chain recombines TRBV7-6 with TRBJ2-1; 8 bases fit TRBD1. Germline V gene sequence: CDR1 SGHVS, CDR2 FNYEAQ. V gave up 1 base and J gave up 7 bases; unmatched junction bases: 0. The CDR3 totals 13 residues.